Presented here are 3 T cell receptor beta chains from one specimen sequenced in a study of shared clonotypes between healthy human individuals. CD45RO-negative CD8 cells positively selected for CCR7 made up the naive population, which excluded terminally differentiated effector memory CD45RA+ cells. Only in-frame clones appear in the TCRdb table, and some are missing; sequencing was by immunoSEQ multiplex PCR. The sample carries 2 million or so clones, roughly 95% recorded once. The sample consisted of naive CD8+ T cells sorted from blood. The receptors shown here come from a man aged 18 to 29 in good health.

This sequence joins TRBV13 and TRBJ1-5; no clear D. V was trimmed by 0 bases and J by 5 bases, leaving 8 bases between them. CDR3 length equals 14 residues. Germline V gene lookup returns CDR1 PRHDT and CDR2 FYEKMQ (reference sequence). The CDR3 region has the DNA TGTGCCAGCAGCTTAGGGACGGGTGATCAGCCCCAGCATTTT. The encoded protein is CASSLGTGDQPQHF.

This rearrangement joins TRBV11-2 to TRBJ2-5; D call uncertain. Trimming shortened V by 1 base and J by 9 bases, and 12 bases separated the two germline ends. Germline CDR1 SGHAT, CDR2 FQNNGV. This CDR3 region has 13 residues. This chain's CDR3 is CASSLAPEVAQYF. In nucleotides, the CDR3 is TGTGCCAGCAGCTTAGCTCCAGAAGTTGCCCAGTACTTC.

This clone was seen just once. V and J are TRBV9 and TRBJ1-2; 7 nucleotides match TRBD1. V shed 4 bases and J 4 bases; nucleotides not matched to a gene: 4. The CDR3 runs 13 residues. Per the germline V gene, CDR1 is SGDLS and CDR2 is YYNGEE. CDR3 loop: CASSLGQAYGYTF. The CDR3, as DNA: TGTGCCAGCAGCCTAGGACAGGCCTATGGCTACACCTTC.